This T cell receptor (beta chain) was documented in a study of blood T cell repertoires in COVID-19. Study summary: Material from acute and convalescent COVID-19 was sourced from the United States, Italy and Spain. PBMCs, B-cell-depleted T cells, or T cells provided the cDNA or gDNA that made up the material.

As processed by the authors: Using reference gene primer amplification, nucleated cell counts were estimated. Only in-frame clones appear in the TCRdb table, and some are missing; sequencing was by immunoSEQ multiplex PCR. That table supplies the V and J calls and clone size; D and trimming were determined from the DNA. This table has some 100,000 clones, 90% appearing once. The CDR3 spans 15 residues. In germline, CDR1 is MDHEN, CDR2 SYDVKM. Trimming removed 6 bases at V and 2 bases at J, with 15 bases between. The source material was peripheral blood. The sequence derives from a human donor with active COVID-19. The donor label of this sample is uncertain. The chain couples TRBV28 to TRBJ2-3, with unresolved D. CDR3 loop: CASSTTAPVTDTQYF. The CDR3 DNA sequence: TGTGCCAGCAGCACCACAGCACCGGTCACAGATACGCAGTATTTT.